The TCR beta chain under discussion was sequenced for a study of blood T cell repertoires in COVID-19. Whole-study context: The study drew acute and convalescent COVID-19 samples from the United States, Italy and Spain.

Trimming cost V 11 bases and J 8 bases; bases outside gene matches: 7. CDR3 size: 11 residues. The germline gives CDR1 MRHNA, CDR2 SNTAGT. Authors' data handling: Amplification with reference gene primers provided the estimates of nucleated cell counts. Sequencing was performed with immunoSEQ multiplex PCR; in TCRdb, only in-frame clones are kept and a portion is missing. D and trimming come from the DNA, and the V and J calls and clone size come from that table. This sample has about 42,000 clones, with 70% to 90% found just once. This chain connects TRBV6-4 to TRBJ1-2; the match to TRBD1 covers 8 bases. This TCR came from a human donor in a cohort sampled during active COVID-19. Sample: peripheral blood. CDR3 DNA sequence: TGTGCCCCCAGACAGGGGCGAGGCTACACCTTC. Amino acids: CAPRQGRGYTF.